The 32 T cell receptor beta chains in this list originate from one sample, sequenced in a study of molecular identifiers for immune sequencing clone quantification. In TCRdb, the PCR reads were re-called with MiXCR into one record per CDR3 protein. The sample contains just under 650,000 distinct CDR3 sequences, just under 20% of which appear only once. The specimen sequenced was naive CD8+ T cells from blood, with Jurkat cell RNA spiked in. The subset was: FACS-sorted CD8+CD4-CCR7+CD45RA+ naive T cells. The receptors were sampled from a human donor in good health. Some libraries in this study had Jurkat cell RNA spiked in.

This clonotype was observed many times. The rearrangement joins TRBV19 to TRBJ2-1; D possibly matches TRBD1 or TRBD2 (5 bases each). The CDR3 has 15 residues. V lost 6 bases, J lost 0 bases, and 12 bases lay in between. Per germline, CDR1 LNHDA and CDR2 SQIVND (reference sequence). CDR3 sequence reads: CASRVGGSSYNEQFF. CDR3 DNA: TGTGCCAGTAGAGTTGGGGGAAGCTCCTACAATGAGCAGTTCTTC.

This clonotype has at least ten counts. The V gene is TRBV14, the J gene TRBJ2-7; no clear D gene. The V gene lost 1 base and the J gene lost 2 bases, with 12 bases spanning the gap. CDR1 is SGHDN and CDR2 is FVKESK in the germline V gene. The CDR3 sequence is 15 residues long. The CDR3 here is CASSQVWGPTYEQYF. The CDR3, as DNA: TGTGCCAGCAGCCAAGTTTGGGGTCCTACCTACGAGCAGTACTTC.

This clonotype has ten or more counts. The chain carries TRBV7-9 and TRBJ1-1; D gene uncertain. The CDR3 is 13 amino acids. With 4 bases removed from V and 4 bases from J, the gap between germline ends came to 10 bases. Germline loops: CDR1 SEHNR, CDR2 FQNEAQ (reference sequence). Written as DNA, the CDR3 is TGTGCCAGCAGCTCTCCCTTTAGCACTGAAGCTTTCTTT. Protein: CASSSPFSTEAFF.

This clonotype came up many times. The V and J genes are TRBV7-6 and TRBJ2-3, with 10 nucleotides matching TRBD1. Germline V gene data show CDR1 as SGHVS and CDR2 as FNYEAQ. Trimming removed 4 bases from V and 3 bases from J; junction bases left unmatched: 1. This CDR3 comprises 14 residues. CDR3 region: CASSWTGGTDTQYF. In DNA, the CDR3 is TGTGCCAGCAGCTGGACAGGGGGGACAGATACGCAGTATTTT. The full variable domain, its missing parts supplied by reference TRBV7-6 and TRBJ2-3, is GAGVSQSPRYKVTKRGQDVALRCDPISGHVSLYWYRQALGQGPEFLTYFNYEAQQDKSGLPNDRFSAERPEGSISTLTIQRTEQRDSAMYRCASSWTGGTDTQYFGPGTRLTVL.

This clonotype was found many times. V gene TRBV7-6 combines with J gene TRBJ2-5; TRBD2 might be the D (5 bases). Trimming left V 1 base short and J 4 bases short, with 19 bases between. This CDR3 has 17 amino acids. Germline V gene sequence: CDR1 SGHVS, CDR2 FNYEAQ. The CDR3 here is CASSLGAVMERGETQYF. The CDR3 DNA follows: TGTGCCAGCAGCTTAGGAGCGGTGATGGAACGCGGAGAGACCCAGTACTTC.

Ten or more counts support this clonotype. V is TRBV4-3 and J is TRBJ2-3, with D perhaps matching TRBD1 (5 bases). CDR3 size: 15 residues. The germline gives CDR1 LGHNA, CDR2 YSLEER. V dropped 0 bases and J dropped 4 bases, with 11 bases sitting between them. The chain's CDR3 is CASSQEGDGSDTQYF. CDR3 DNA: TGCGCCAGCAGCCAAGAAGGGGATGGGTCAGATACGCAGTATTTT.

V and J are TRBV4-3 and TRBJ2-4; 9 nucleotides align to TRBD2. The CDR3 loop spans 17 amino acids. The V and J ends lost 3 bases and 13 bases, in that order; junction bases with no gene match: 19. CDR1 is LGHNA and CDR2 is YSLEER in the germline V gene. The CDR3 region has the DNA TGCGCCAGCAGCCAGGACCAGACTAGCGGATCCTACAATGAGCAGTACTTC. Its protein product is CASSQDQTSGSYNEQYF.

This clonotype was observed a handful of times. Mismatch with germline at one junction end may stem from a read error. The V and J genes are TRBV7-9 and TRBJ2-7; TRBD1 is a possible D gene (6 bases). Germline CDR1 and CDR2: SEHNR and FQNEAQ (reference sequence). The CDR3 is made up of 16 amino acids. CDR3 bases: TGTGCCGGCAGCTTAGGAAGGGGGACGCTTGCCTACGAGCAGTACTTC. It encodes CAGSLGRGTLAYEQYF.

The V gene is TRBV12-3 or TRBV12-4, the J gene TRBJ2-1; 8 positions match TRBD2. The CDR3 length is 16 residues. V shed 6 bases and J 4 bases; nucleotides not matched to a gene: 11. This chain's CDR3 is CASSHLLAEGYNEQFF. CDR3 nucleotide sequence: TGTGCCAGCAGCCACCTACTAGCGGAGGGGTACAATGAGCAGTTCTTC.

This clonotype appeared many times. The chain links TRBV20-1 to TRBJ2-1, with 11 nucleotides matching TRBD2. V lost 2 bases and J lost 4; bases outside the gene matches: 7. Germline lookup yields CDR1 DFQATT and CDR2 SNEGSKA (reference sequence). The CDR3 is made up of 16 amino acids. CDR3 DNA sequence: TGCAGTGCTAGAAGCCAGAGACTAGCGGGGTACAATGAGCAGTTCTTC. Amino acid sequence: CSARSQRLAGYNEQFF.

The table lists this clonotype with many counts. The genes are TRBV27 and TRBJ2-1, with a possible D match to TRBD1 (6 bases). V was pared by 4 bases and J by 4 bases, with 8 bases between. This CDR3 has 13 amino acids. Germline CDR1 MNHEY, CDR2 SMNVEV (reference sequence). The CDR3 sequence: CASSWTVYNEQFF. The CDR3 DNA reads as TGTGCCAGCAGTTGGACAGTTTACAATGAGCAGTTCTTC.

This clonotype was seen repeatedly, ten times or more. The V and J genes are TRBV28 and TRBJ2-1; D call uncertain. The V gene's germline CDR1 is MDHEN and CDR2 SYDVKM. V dropped 5 bases and J dropped 0 bases, with 14 bases sitting between them. The CDR3 has 16 residues. This CDR3 is CASSPLAENSYNEQFF. The CDR3 DNA reads TGTGCCAGCAGTCCTCTCGCGGAGAACTCCTACAATGAGCAGTTCTTC.

The rearrangement links TRBV7-6 to TRBJ1-1; D may be TRBD1 (5 bases). V was shortened by 4 bases and J by 3 bases, with 15 bases between the two germline ends. Germline V gene data show CDR1 as SGHVS and CDR2 as FNYEAQ. The CDR3 has 15 residues. The CDR3 reads CASSWGLGTYTEAFF. The CDR3 DNA is TGTGCCAGCAGCTGGGGACTCGGAACCTACACTGAAGCTTTCTTT.

This clonotype has more than one count but fewer than ten. The V and J genes are TRBV7-3 and TRBJ2-7; 8 bases line up with TRBD1. V shed 4 bases, J shed 10 bases, and the junction held 3 bases outside the gene matches. The CDR3 runs to 11 residues. CDR1 and CDR2 from the germline V gene are SGHTA and FQGTGA. The CDR3 sequence is CASSSGQAQYF. The CDR3 bases are TGTGCCAGCAGCTCGGGACAGGCCCAGTACTTC.

This clonotype was counted a few times. V usage is TRBV19 and J usage is TRBJ2-7, with 8 bases lining up with TRBD2. The CDR3 extends over 15 amino acids. The trim removed 5 bases at V and 6 bases at J, leaving 12 bases unmatched. CDR1 is LNHDA, CDR2 SQIVND, per germline (reference sequence). In nucleotides, the CDR3 is TGTGCCAGTAGTGGCGCAGGGGAGCGGGGGTTCGAGCAGTACTTC. Amino acid sequence: CASSGAGERGFEQYF.

The V gene is TRBV19, the J gene TRBJ2-5, with TRBD2 identical over 11 bases. The germline V gene has CDR1 LNHDA and CDR2 SQIVND (reference sequence). CDR3 length equals 17 residues. The ends lost 1 base at V and 4 bases at J; junction bases unmatched: 8. The CDR3 loop is CASSIGIAGGLRETQYF. The CDR3 DNA reads TGTGCCAGTAGTATAGGGATAGCGGGGGGGCTGCGAGAGACCCAGTACTTC.

This clonotype has a count of ten or more. V is TRBV7-9 and J is TRBJ1-1, with no clear D. Germline lookup yields CDR1 SEHNR and CDR2 FQNEAQ (reference sequence). Trimming left V 2 bases short and J 2 bases short, with 9 bases between. CDR3 size: 14 residues. CDR3 sequence (DNA): TGTGCCAGCAGCTTAATCCCGGGTAACACTGAAGCTTTCTTT. Amino acids: CASSLIPGNTEAFF.

This clonotype was observed at least ten times. The V gene is TRBV2, the J gene TRBJ1-2; unclear D gene. This CDR3 region has 13 residues. V gave up 6 bases and J gave up 3 bases, with 11 bases separating them. Germline loops: CDR1 SNHLY, CDR2 FYNNEI. CDR3 region: CASRDNGYYGYTF. The CDR3 DNA sequence: TGTGCCAGCAGAGACAACGGATACTATGGCTACACCTTC.

This clonotype came up a few times. The conserved phenylalanine or tryptophan normally closing the CDR3 is absent here, so this likely arose from a read error. The chain has TRBV20-1 and TRBJ2-3; 9 bases are a match to TRBD2. Germline V gene sequence: CDR1 DFQATT, CDR2 SNEGSKA (reference sequence). V lost 6 bases and J lost 2; bases outside the gene matches: 9. This CDR3 comprises 15 residues. The CDR3 sequence is CSAGQRGALTDTQYY. CDR3 nucleotide sequence: TGCAGTGCAGGCCAGCGGGGGGCCCTCACAGATACGCAGTATTAT.

This clonotype was detected ten times or more. The chain has TRBV12-3 or TRBV12-4 and TRBJ2-5, with D perhaps matching TRBD1 (7 bases). V was cut by 6 bases and J by 2 bases, with 13 bases left in between. The CDR3 covers 14 residues. Written as DNA, the CDR3 is TGTGCCAGCAGCCGCGGGACAGCACAAGAGACCCAGTACTTC. Amino acids: CASSRGTAQETQYF.

This clonotype was seen many times. The J gene is TRBJ2-4, the V gene TRBV15; 11 positions agree with TRBD2. This CDR3 has 17 residues. Germline CDR1 reads LNHNV; CDR2 reads YYDKDF (reference sequence). V lost 7 bases, J lost 0 bases, and 8 bases stayed unmatched. CDR3 DNA: TGTGCCACCACCGGGACTAGCGGATCTCTAGCCAAAAACATTCAGTACTTC. This gives the protein CATTGTSGSLAKNIQYF.

The chain combines TRBV5-1 with TRBJ1-4; D may be TRBD1 (5 bases). Trimming stripped 4 bases from V and 3 bases from J, with 19 bases between. The CDR3 is made up of 17 amino acids. The germline V gene has CDR1 SGHRS and CDR2 YFSETQ. The chain's CDR3 is CASSPDSAGPANEKLFF. CDR3 bases: TGCGCCAGCAGCCCGGATAGCGCAGGGCCGGCTAATGAAAAACTGTTTTTT.

The chain carries TRBV6-5 and TRBJ2-7; D ambiguous. This CDR3 contains 15 residues. The germline V gene has CDR1 MNHEY and CDR2 SVGAGI. V was clipped by 0 bases and J by 3 bases, with 12 bases between them. CDR3 coding DNA: TGTGCCAGCAGTTACTCGCTGGGCGAGAACTACGAGCAGTACTTC. This codes for CASSYSLGENYEQYF.

This clonotype was recorded many times. The V and J genes are TRBV12-3 or TRBV12-4 and TRBJ1-1; D gene ambiguous. V shed 7 bases and J shed 4 bases, with 13 bases lying between them. The CDR3 sequence is 13 residues long. The CDR3 sequence: CASTSPLGTEAFF. The CDR3 DNA reads TGTGCCAGCACCTCTCCCTTGGGCACTGAAGCTTTCTTT.

A remark on this clonotype: A much larger clone lies a single base off, so this may be a read error. The chain employs TRBV7-6 and TRBJ2-7, with D unclear. CDR3 size: 15 residues. Germline CDR1 and CDR2: SGHVS and FNYEAQ. Trimming pared 1 base from V and 0 bases from J, leaving 10 bases between. CDR3 nucleotide sequence: TGTGCCAGCAGCTTAGATTGGGTACCCTCCTACGAGCAGTACTTC. Residues: CASSLDWVPSYEQYF.

The rearrangement joins TRBV5-1 to TRBJ1-5; 8 positions match TRBD1. Germline trimming cut 0 bases from V and 4 bases from J; bases unmatched to any gene: 6. The length of the CDR3 is 16 residues. Germline-derived CDR1 and CDR2 are SGHRS and YFSETQ. In nucleotides, the CDR3 is TGCGCCAGCAGCTTGGCCGGGACAGGCACAAATCAGCCCCAGCATTTT. This sequence encodes CASSLAGTGTNQPQHF.

The rearrangement uses TRBV6-2 or TRBV6-3 and TRBJ2-7; 8 bases are shared with TRBD1. The CDR3 consists of 15 residues. Germline V lookup: CDR1 MNHEY, CDR2 SVGEGT. The trim removed 2 bases at V and 0 bases at J, leaving 3 bases unmatched. CDR3 nucleotides: TGTGCCAGCAGTTACGTGGACAGGGCCTCCTACGAGCAGTACTTC. Amino acids: CASSYVDRASYEQYF.

This clonotype was seen at least ten times. The rearrangement uses TRBV29-1 and TRBJ1-2, with unresolved D. The CDR3 sequence is 15 residues long. Germline V gene lookup returns CDR1 SQVTM and CDR2 ANQGSEA. V was shortened by 4 bases and J by 2 bases, with 17 bases between the two germline ends. CDR3 coding DNA: TGCAGCGTTGCTCCTTCGAGGTACCAGAACTATGGCTACACCTTC. Its protein is CSVAPSRYQNYGYTF.

Concerning this clonotype: A read error may explain this, as a much larger clone is one base away. V usage is TRBV7-9 and J usage is TRBJ2-7; no clear D gene. The CDR3 covers 15 residues. Trimming pared 5 bases from V and 2 bases from J, leaving 16 bases between. The germline V gene has CDR1 SEHNR and CDR2 FQNEAQ (reference sequence). CDR3 amino acids: CASSPPDGNPYEQYF. The CDR3 nucleotides are TGTGCCAGCAGCCCTCCGGACGGCAACCCCTACGAGCAGTACTTC.

This clonotype was counted many times. The chain couples TRBV5-4 to TRBJ2-7; 8 bases agree with TRBD2. Trimming removed 1 base from V and 3 bases from J; junction bases left unmatched: 3. The CDR3 has 14 residues. Germline V gene data show CDR1 as SGHNT and CDR2 as YYREEE (reference sequence). The CDR3 loop is CASSLSGGDYEQYF. For the CDR3, the DNA is TGTGCCAGCAGCTTGTCCGGGGGGGACTACGAGCAGTACTTC. The variable domain in full, completed from reference TRBV5-4 and TRBJ2-7, reads ETGVTQSPTHLIKTRGQQVTLRCSSQSGHNTVSWYQQALGQGPQFIFQYYREEENGRGNFPPRFSGLQFPNYSSELNVNALELDDSALYLCASSLSGGDYEQYFGPGTRLTVT.

The chain carries TRBV4-1 and TRBJ1-1; D is unclear. V was pared by 2 bases and J by 4 bases, with 14 bases between. The CDR3 contains 15 residues. Germline V gene data show CDR1 as MGHRA and CDR2 as YSYEKL. In DNA form, the CDR3 reads TGCGCCAGCAGCCAACACAAAGAGATGAGCACTGAAGCTTTCTTT. Its translation is CASSQHKEMSTEAFF.

The table lists this clonotype with many counts. V and J are TRBV20-1 and TRBJ2-6; D is unresolved. Germline lookup yields CDR1 DFQATT and CDR2 SNEGSKA (reference sequence). The CDR3 is 19 amino acids. V lost 0 bases, J lost 0 bases, and 18 bases lay in between. CDR3 sequence: CSARDYDNPAPSGANVLTF. In DNA form, the CDR3 reads TGCAGTGCTAGAGACTACGACAATCCCGCTCCCTCTGGGGCCAACGTCCTGACTTTC.